This T cell receptor beta chain is from a study of cytomegalovirus exposure and HLA in healthy donors. Findings of the study overall: Other equally common chains were less clonally expanded than HLA-associated TCR beta chains, a later analysis showed.

As regards this clone: Its antigen is still unknown.

The donors gave bone marrow, and they were healthy. It was with 60 Vbeta and 13 Jbeta primers that the PCR ran. In the original analysis: There were around 77 million unique TCR beta chains by a later count, and about 12 million of them were shared. Using immunoSEQ multiplex PCR, the repertoire was profiled, and TCRdb retains in-frame clones only, with some absent. That table supplies the V and J calls and clone size; D and trimming were determined from the DNA. The table has 160,000 or so clones, around four fifths seen once; the top ten hold roughly 1.2%. Sequenced input: PBMCs. This sequence originates from a woman in her fifties or sixties in good health and CMV-seronegative.

CDR3: CASSQSGTGHYEQYF. DNA of the CDR3: TGCGCCAGCAGCCAATCCGGGACAGGGCATTACGAGCAGTACTTC. This chain uses TRBV4-3 with TRBJ2-7, with 9 bases lining up with TRBD1. The germline CDR1 and CDR2 sequences are LGHNA and YSLEER. Unmatched junction bases numbered 6, after V lost 2 bases and J lost 4 bases. The CDR3 is 15 residues long.